The rows below give T cell receptor beta chains drawn from one sample of a study of identical twins. MiXCR, run by TCRdb on the 5' RACE reads, gives a single entry per CDR3 protein. Of about 530,000 distinct CDR3 sequences listed, approximately 14% are singletons. These data also formed part of another study, on yellow fever vaccine responses in identical twins.

What was sequenced was CD4+ T cells sorted from blood. The receptors stem from a woman under 30 in good health. Each CDR3 is given with its conserved first and last residue. Fields, in order: D gene, J gene, clone size, V gene, CDR3 protein, CDR3 DNA. The D gene is left open where the match is weak. Size tells how often a clone was seen (once, few, many) or the class of an expanded clone, and some rows leave it out.

d_gene: .
j_gene: TRBJ2-1
abundance: few
v_gene: TRBV12-5
CDR3aa: CASGPLDEQFF
CDR3nt: TGTGCTAGTGGTCCACTAGATGAGCAGTTCTTC

d_gene: TRBD1
j_gene: TRBJ2-1
abundance: few
v_gene: TRBV12-3/TRBV12-4
CDR3aa: CASSLGTGPNEQFF
CDR3nt: TGTGCCAGCAGTTTAGGGACAGGGCCCAATGAGCAGTTCTTC

d_gene: .
j_gene: TRBJ2-2
abundance: .
v_gene: TRBV12-3/TRBV12-4
CDR3aa: CASSLALGPGELFF
CDR3nt: TGTGCCAGCAGTTTAGCGCTCGGGCCCGGGGAGCTGTTTTTT

d_gene: .
j_gene: TRBJ1-4
abundance: many
v_gene: TRBV18
CDR3aa: CASSSQDEKLFF
CDR3nt: TGTGCCAGCTCAAGTCAAGATGAAAAACTGTTTTTT

d_gene: .
j_gene: TRBJ2-7
abundance: .
v_gene: TRBV12-3/TRBV12-4
CDR3aa: CASSLGWDSKEVEQYF
CDR3nt: TGTGCCAGCAGTTTAGGTTGGGATAGCAAGGAGGTCGAGCAGTACTTC

d_gene: .
j_gene: TRBJ2-5
abundance: few
v_gene: TRBV18
CDR3aa: CASSPLAQGRETQYF
CDR3nt: TGTGCCAGCTCACCACTGGCGCAGGGCCGGGAGACCCAGTACTTC

d_gene: .
j_gene: TRBJ1-5
abundance: .
v_gene: TRBV20-1
CDR3aa: CSAHSTGNQPQHF
CDR3nt: TGCAGTGCTCACAGCACGGGTAATCAGCCCCAGCATTTT

d_gene: TRBD2
j_gene: TRBJ2-3
abundance: few
v_gene: TRBV28
CDR3aa: CASRGASGRTDTQYF
CDR3nt: TGTGCCAGCCGGGGGGCTAGCGGGAGAACAGATACGCAGTATTTT

d_gene: TRBD2
j_gene: TRBJ2-1
abundance: few
v_gene: TRBV10-2
CDR3aa: CASWTSGGSYNEQFF
CDR3nt: TGCGCCAGCTGGACTAGCGGGGGCTCCTACAATGAGCAGTTCTTC

d_gene: .
j_gene: TRBJ1-4
abundance: few
v_gene: TRBV20-1
CDR3aa: CSARGSDPNEKLFF
CDR3nt: TGCAGTGCTAGAGGGTCAGACCCTAATGAAAAACTGTTTTTT

d_gene: .
j_gene: TRBJ2-1
abundance: many
v_gene: TRBV4-1
CDR3aa: CASSQDSVPREQFF
CDR3nt: TGCGCCAGCAGCCAAGATTCTGTCCCGCGAGAGCAGTTCTTC

d_gene: .
j_gene: TRBJ2-1
abundance: .
v_gene: TRBV2
CDR3aa: CASSDQTTSYNEQFF
CDR3nt: TGTGCCAGCAGTGATCAGACTACCTCCTACAATGAGCAGTTCTTC

d_gene: .
j_gene: TRBJ2-1
abundance: .
v_gene: TRBV6-5
CDR3aa: CASSLQAGSYNEQFF
CDR3nt: TGTGCCAGCAGTTTGCAGGCAGGCTCCTACAATGAGCAGTTCTTC

d_gene: .
j_gene: TRBJ2-7
abundance: .
v_gene: TRBV10-3
CDR3aa: CAISKTGEGSYEQYF
CDR3nt: TGTGCCATCAGCAAAACAGGGGAGGGCTCCTACGAGCAGTACTTC

d_gene: TRBD2
j_gene: TRBJ2-5
abundance: .
v_gene: TRBV9
CDR3aa: CASSVSGRAEETQYF
CDR3nt: TGTGCCAGCAGCGTTAGCGGGAGGGCCGAGGAGACCCAGTACTTC

d_gene: .
j_gene: TRBJ2-5
abundance: .
v_gene: TRBV7-9
CDR3aa: CASSLAGHQETQYF
CDR3nt: TGTGCCAGCAGCTTAGCGGGGCATCAAGAGACCCAGTACTTC

d_gene: TRBD1
j_gene: TRBJ1-1
abundance: many
v_gene: TRBV11-2
CDR3aa: CASRGTGGKSEAFF
CDR3nt: TGTGCCAGCAGAGGGACAGGGGGGAAATCTGAAGCTTTCTTT

d_gene: .
j_gene: TRBJ2-4
abundance: few
v_gene: TRBV27
CDR3aa: CASSPLGLGSKNIQYF
CDR3nt: TGTGCCAGCAGTCCGCTGGGGCTCGGCTCCAAAAACATTCAGTACTTC

d_gene: TRBD1
j_gene: TRBJ2-7
abundance: .
v_gene: TRBV6-2/TRBV6-3
CDR3aa: CASGRDSLYEQYF
CDR3nt: TGTGCCAGCGGAAGGGACAGCCTCTACGAGCAGTACTTC

d_gene: .
j_gene: TRBJ2-5
abundance: many
v_gene: TRBV15
CDR3aa: CATSREGSQYF
CDR3nt: TGTGCCACCAGCAGAGAGGGGAGCCAGTACTTC

d_gene: .
j_gene: TRBJ1-1
abundance: few
v_gene: TRBV18
CDR3aa: CASSPETGNTEAFF
CDR3nt: TGTGCCAGCTCACCGGAAACAGGGAACACTGAAGCTTTCTTT

d_gene: .
j_gene: TRBJ1-5
abundance: many
v_gene: TRBV7-9
CDR3aa: CASSPDAGINQPQHF
CDR3nt: TGTGCCAGCAGCCCCGACGCGGGGATCAATCAGCCCCAGCATTTT

d_gene: .
j_gene: TRBJ2-2
abundance: few
v_gene: TRBV5-4
CDR3aa: CASSLETHRVNTGELFF
CDR3nt: TGTGCCAGCAGCTTGGAGACACACAGGGTTAACACCGGGGAGCTGTTTTTT

d_gene: .
j_gene: TRBJ2-1
abundance: .
v_gene: TRBV10-3
CDR3aa: CAITPSGDHANEQFF
CDR3nt: TGTGCCATCACTCCCTCGGGGGACCACGCCAATGAGCAGTTCTTC

d_gene: TRBD2
j_gene: TRBJ2-1
abundance: .
v_gene: TRBV5-1
CDR3aa: CASRAEREGGSYNEQFF
CDR3nt: TGCGCCAGCAGGGCGGAGCGGGAGGGAGGCTCCTACAATGAGCAGTTCTTC

d_gene: .
j_gene: TRBJ1-3
abundance: .
v_gene: TRBV5-1
CDR3aa: CASREGSGNTIYF
CDR3nt: TGCGCCAGCAGGGAAGGCTCTGGAAACACCATATATTTT

d_gene: .
j_gene: TRBJ2-5
abundance: few
v_gene: TRBV7-6
CDR3aa: CASSLVPQETQYF
CDR3nt: TGTGCCAGCAGCTTAGTTCCCCAAGAGACCCAGTACTTC

d_gene: .
j_gene: TRBJ1-3
abundance: .
v_gene: TRBV10-3
CDR3aa: CAISDDRSSGNTIYF
CDR3nt: TGTGCCATCAGTGACGACAGGAGCTCTGGAAACACCATATATTTT

d_gene: .
j_gene: TRBJ1-2
abundance: few
v_gene: TRBV28
CDR3aa: CASSLSGRTNYGYTF
CDR3nt: TGTGCCAGCAGTTTATCTGGAAGAACTAACTATGGCTACACCTTC

d_gene: TRBD2
j_gene: TRBJ2-1
abundance: .
v_gene: TRBV20-1
CDR3aa: CSALAGTSANNEQFF
CDR3nt: TGCAGTGCCCTGGCCGGGACTAGCGCCAACAATGAGCAGTTCTTC

d_gene: TRBD2
j_gene: TRBJ2-1
abundance: few
v_gene: TRBV11-2
CDR3aa: CASSIRKGLNRGGEQFF
CDR3nt: TGTGCCAGCAGCATCCGAAAAGGACTTAATCGGGGGGGTGAGCAGTTCTTC

d_gene: .
j_gene: TRBJ2-5
abundance: .
v_gene: TRBV6-1
CDR3aa: CASSDGRETQYF
CDR3nt: TGTGCCAGCAGTGATGGGAGAGAGACCCAGTACTTC

d_gene: .
j_gene: TRBJ1-6
abundance: few
v_gene: TRBV28
CDR3aa: CASSFKQNSPLHF
CDR3nt: TGTGCCAGCAGTTTTAAACAGAATTCACCCCTCCACTTT

d_gene: .
j_gene: TRBJ1-1
abundance: many
v_gene: TRBV28
CDR3aa: CASRRYLAAFF
CDR3nt: TGTGCCAGCCGGCGGTACTTGGCGGCTTTCTTT

d_gene: TRBD2
j_gene: TRBJ2-5
abundance: .
v_gene: TRBV4-1
CDR3aa: CASSVGPAGQETQYF
CDR3nt: TGCGCCAGCAGCGTGGGGCCAGCGGGGCAAGAGACCCAGTACTTC

d_gene: .
j_gene: TRBJ2-6
abundance: few
v_gene: TRBV2
CDR3aa: CASSEYGASGANVLTF
CDR3nt: TGTGCCAGCAGTGAATATGGGGCCTCTGGGGCCAACGTCCTGACTTTC

d_gene: .
j_gene: TRBJ2-1
abundance: .
v_gene: TRBV5-1
CDR3aa: CASSWRPGAGNNEQFF
CDR3nt: TGCGCCAGCAGCTGGAGACCAGGGGCGGGGAACAATGAGCAGTTCTTC

d_gene: TRBD1
j_gene: TRBJ2-2
abundance: few
v_gene: TRBV5-1
CDR3aa: CASSSGRQGTGELFF
CDR3nt: TGCGCCAGCAGCTCTGGACGACAGGGGACCGGGGAGCTGTTTTTT

d_gene: TRBD1
j_gene: TRBJ1-1
abundance: .
v_gene: TRBV10-2
CDR3aa: CASSLQGASTEAFF
CDR3nt: TGCGCCAGCAGTCTACAGGGGGCGTCCACTGAAGCTTTCTTT

d_gene: .
j_gene: TRBJ2-5
abundance: once
v_gene: TRBV29-1
CDR3aa: CSVGYGETQYF
CDR3nt: TGCAGCGTGGGTTATGGGGAGACCCAGTACTTC

d_gene: .
j_gene: TRBJ2-3
abundance: .
v_gene: TRBV20-1
CDR3aa: CSARIAGGADTQYF
CDR3nt: TGCAGTGCCCGGATAGCAGGTGGTGCAGATACGCAGTATTTT

d_gene: .
j_gene: TRBJ1-5
abundance: few
v_gene: TRBV6-5
CDR3aa: CASSYAQGNQPQHF
CDR3nt: TGTGCCAGCAGTTACGCACAGGGTAATCAGCCCCAGCATTTT

d_gene: .
j_gene: TRBJ2-5
abundance: few
v_gene: TRBV3-1
CDR3aa: CASSRREQETQYF
CDR3nt: TGTGCCAGCAGCCGCAGGGAACAAGAGACCCAGTACTTC

d_gene: TRBD2
j_gene: TRBJ2-7
abundance: few
v_gene: TRBV12-3/TRBV12-4
CDR3aa: CASSLASGGREQYF
CDR3nt: TGTGCCAGCAGTTTGGCTAGCGGAGGGCGGGAGCAGTACTTC

d_gene: .
j_gene: TRBJ2-4
abundance: .
v_gene: TRBV5-1
CDR3aa: CASSLDGTPSSHGNIQYF
CDR3nt: TGCGCCAGCAGCTTGGATGGGACACCATCTAGCCACGGAAACATTCAGTACTTC

d_gene: TRBD1
j_gene: TRBJ1-3
abundance: .
v_gene: TRBV5-1
CDR3aa: CASSDRTGGFGNTIYF
CDR3nt: TGCGCCAGCAGCGATCGGACAGGGGGCTTCGGAAACACCATATATTTT

d_gene: .
j_gene: TRBJ1-6
abundance: .
v_gene: TRBV12-3/TRBV12-4
CDR3aa: CASSLWQVNSPLHF
CDR3nt: TGTGCCAGCAGTTTATGGCAGGTTAATTCACCCCTCCACTTT

d_gene: TRBD1
j_gene: TRBJ1-2
abundance: .
v_gene: TRBV3-1
CDR3aa: CASSHGTGSYGYTF
CDR3nt: TGTGCCAGCAGCCACGGGACAGGCTCGTATGGCTACACCTTC

d_gene: TRBD2
j_gene: TRBJ2-5
abundance: .
v_gene: TRBV3-1
CDR3aa: CASGREGETQYF
CDR3nt: TGTGCCAGCGGTCGGGAGGGAGAGACCCAGTACTTC

d_gene: .
j_gene: TRBJ2-5
abundance: few
v_gene: TRBV29-1
CDR3aa: CSVDTGRQTQYF
CDR3nt: TGCAGCGTCGATACTGGCAGGCAGACCCAGTACTTC

d_gene: TRBD2
j_gene: TRBJ2-3
abundance: .
v_gene: TRBV5-1
CDR3aa: CASSLVASGSKTDTQYF
CDR3nt: TGCGCCAGCAGCTTGGTAGCTAGCGGGAGTAAGACAGATACGCAGTATTTT